The 3 T cell receptor beta chains presented below share a single source sample, sequenced in a study of CD8+CD57+ T cells in acquired aplastic anemia. Previously, flow cytometry had revealed CD8+CD57+ cell expansion in the patients chosen for sequencing. Genomic DNA, serving as template, underwent TCR beta VDJ and CDR3 profiling. TCRdb redid the calling of the reads with MiXCR, one entry per CDR3 protein. In the table there are 160,000 or so distinct CDR3 sequences, around 48% of which are singletons. Sequencing input: sorted CD4+, CD8+, or CD8+CD57+ T cells (not recorded which) from PBMCs. These receptors were taken from a human donor with aplastic anemia.

This clonotype was seen many times. The rearrangement joins TRBV6-1 to TRBJ2-7; tentative D call: TRBD2 (6 bases). The germline CDR1 and CDR2 sequences are MNHNS and SASEGT. The CDR3 is 14 amino acids. Between the trimmed V and J ends, which lost 5 bases and 2 bases, there was a span of 13 bases. DNA of the CDR3: TGTGCCAGCAGTCTGGTGGGCGGGGCCTACGAGCAGTACTTC. Encoded protein: CASSLVGGAYEQYF.

On this clonotype itself: A much larger clonotype is one base distant, so this may be a read error. The gene calls are TRBV5-5 and TRBJ1-5; 7 bases agree with TRBD1. Germline CDR1 reads SGHKS; CDR2 reads YYEKEE (reference sequence). CDR3 length: 14 amino acids. CDR3 residues: CASSSGQPNQPQQF. CDR3 sequence (DNA): TGTGCCAGCAGCTCGGGACAGCCCAATCAGCCCCAGCAGTTT.

This clonotype was recorded at least ten times. The J gene is TRBJ2-7, the V gene TRBV12-3 or TRBV12-4; 8 bases line up with TRBD1. V was clipped by 4 bases and J by 0 bases; unmatched bases: 5. The CDR3 is 15 residues long. CDR3 nucleotides: TGTGCCAGCAGTTCGACAGGGGCGAGCTCCTACGAGCAGTACTTC. Protein: CASSSTGASSYEQYF.